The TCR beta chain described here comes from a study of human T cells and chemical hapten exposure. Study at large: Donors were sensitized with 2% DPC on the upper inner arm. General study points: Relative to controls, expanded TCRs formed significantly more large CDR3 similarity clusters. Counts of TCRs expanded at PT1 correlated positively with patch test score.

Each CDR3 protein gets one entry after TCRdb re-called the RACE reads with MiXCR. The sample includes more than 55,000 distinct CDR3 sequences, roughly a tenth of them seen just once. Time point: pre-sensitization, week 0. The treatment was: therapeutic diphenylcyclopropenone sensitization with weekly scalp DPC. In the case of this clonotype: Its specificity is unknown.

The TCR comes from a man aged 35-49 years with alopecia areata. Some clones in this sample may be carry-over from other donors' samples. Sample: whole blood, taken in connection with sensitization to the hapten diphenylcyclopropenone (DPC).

The CDR3 DNA reads TGTGCCAGCAGCCACTGGGACAGGTTCTCCTACGAGCAGTACTTC. Translating gives CASSHWDRFSYEQYF. This chain uses TRBV16 with TRBJ2-7; TRBD1 matches at 8 bases. The CDR3 loop spans 15 amino acids. The V segment lost 3 bases and the J segment 0 bases; nucleotides outside the gene matches: 4. Per the germline V gene, CDR1 is KGHSY and CDR2 is FQNENV.